A single sample is the source of the 18 T cell receptor beta chains below, sequenced in a study of T cell responses to AZD1222 COVID-19 vaccine. Repertoires were generated with immunoSEQ multiplex PCR, while TCRdb's copy carries only in-frame clones and drops some. In the table there are 89,000 or so clones, 75% to 95% of which are singletons. The input for sequencing was peripheral blood, taken 28 days after the second AZD1222 dose. These receptor sequences come from an adult who received the AZD1222 COVID-19 vaccine.

This chain links TRBV18 with TRBJ1-1, with D maybe TRBD1 (6 bases). The V and J ends lost 1 base and 1 base respectively, with 10 bases between them. Germline loops: CDR1 KGHSH, CDR2 LQKENI. CDR3 size: 15 residues. CDR3 sequence reads: CASSPRRGGNTEAFF. DNA of the CDR3: TGTGCCAGCTCACCACGGAGAGGGGGGAACACTGAAGCTTTCTTT.

In its sample, this clone was seen once. This chain joins TRBV30 and TRBJ1-2; 8 bases are shared with TRBD1. V shed 5 bases and J 4 bases; nucleotides not matched to a gene: 12. CDR1 and CDR2 (germline): GTSNPN, SVGIG (reference sequence). This CDR3 spans 15 amino acids. This CDR3 is CAWLRTGGTFYGYTF. The CDR3 region has the DNA TGTGCCTGGCTCCGCACAGGGGGAACATTCTATGGCTACACCTTC.

J is TRBJ2-5 and V is TRBV10-2; 7 bases map to TRBD2. Trimming removed 1 base from V and 4 bases from J; junction bases left unmatched: 3. Looked up from germline, CDR1 is WSHSY and CDR2 is SAAADI. The CDR3 runs 14 residues. The CDR3 DNA reads as TGCGCCAGCAGTGAGTTCGGCGGGAGAGAGACCCAGTACTTC. Translating gives CASSEFGGRETQYF.

The chain couples TRBV27 to TRBJ1-2, with a tentative D call TRBD1 (6 bases). The CDR3 extends over 15 amino acids. Germline values: CDR1 MNHEY, CDR2 SMNVEV (reference sequence). V lost 3 bases and J lost 0, with 11 bases in between. CDR3 loop: CASSFARGANYGYTF. The CDR3 DNA reads TGTGCCAGCAGTTTCGCCAGGGGTGCTAACTATGGCTACACCTTC.

This clone was counted once. At the DNA level, this CDR3 is encoded by other sequences in the same sample as well. The DNA for the CDR3 is TGTGCCAGCTCACCATCCGACAGGGGGTCAGAGACCCAGTACTTC. Its protein is CASSPSDRGSETQYF. The chain links TRBV18 to TRBJ2-5, with TRBD1 matching 9 bases. The junction had 5 bases not matched to a gene; V was cut back by 2 bases and J by 4 bases. The CDR3 sequence is 15 residues long. Per germline, CDR1 KGHSH and CDR2 LQKENI.

This rearrangement joins TRBV5-4 to TRBJ1-2; maybe TRBD1 (6 bases). CDR1 and CDR2 from the germline V gene are SGHNT and YYREEE (reference sequence). V dropped 4 bases and J dropped 5 bases, with 15 bases sitting between them. The CDR3 covers 14 residues. CDR3 in DNA: TGTGCCAGCAGCCAAAACAGACAGGAATATGGCTACACCTTC. Protein sequence: CASSQNRQEYGYTF.

The chain combines TRBV7-9 with TRBJ1-5, with 8 bases lining up with TRBD1. The trim removed 5 bases at V and 4 bases at J, leaving 7 bases unmatched. CDR3 length equals 15 residues. Germline lookup yields CDR1 SEHNR and CDR2 FQNEAQ (reference sequence). The CDR3 coding sequence is TGTGCCAGCAGCCAAGCAGGGGGCCGGAATCAGCCCCAGCATTTT. It translates to CASSQAGGRNQPQHF.

This chain uses TRBV5-1 with TRBJ2-7; D is unclear. The V and J ends lost 0 bases and 6 bases respectively, with 13 bases between them. CDR3 length equals 14 residues. Per germline, CDR1 SGHRS and CDR2 YFSETQ. The CDR3 is CASSLGQPSGEQYF. CDR3 in DNA: TGCGCCAGCAGCTTGGGCCAGCCCTCGGGCGAGCAGTACTTC.

The chain couples TRBV10-3 to TRBJ1-5; the D gene is possibly TRBD1 (5 bases). Germline V gene lookup returns CDR1 ENHRY and CDR2 SYGVKD. The CDR3 sequence is 14 residues long. Trimming took off 0 bases at V and 6 bases at J, with 9 bases between the two ends. This CDR3 reads CAISESGQRQPQHF. The CDR3, as DNA: TGTGCCATCAGTGAGTCGGGGCAGCGTCAGCCCCAGCATTTT.

The V and J genes are TRBV7-3 and TRBJ1-6; D unresolved. From germline, CDR1 is SGHTA and CDR2 FQGTGA. Trimming left V 0 bases short and J 8 bases short, with 11 bases between. The CDR3 is 15 residues long. This chain's CDR3 is CASSLTPRVDSPLHF. CDR3 coding DNA: TGTGCCAGCAGCTTAACTCCGAGGGTGGATTCACCCCTCCACTTT.

The chain is built from TRBV4-1 and TRBJ2-1; 7 bases line up with TRBD2. The V gene end was trimmed by 0 bases and the J gene end by 7 bases; junction bases not matched to a gene: 12. The CDR3 is 17 amino acids. Germline CDR1 MGHRA, CDR2 YSYEKL. The CDR3 DNA reads as TGCGCCAGCAGCCAAGATCGACGGGAGGCCCCAAGGAATGAGCAGTTCTTC. Amino acid sequence: CASSQDRREAPRNEQFF.

J is TRBJ1-1 and V is TRBV7-3; 8 positions agree with TRBD1. J gave up 11 bases and V 2 bases, and 7 bases lay outside the gene matches. In germline, CDR1 is SGHTA, CDR2 FQGTGA. CDR3 length: 13 residues. CDR3 amino acids: CASSLAQGARAFF. The CDR3 DNA is TGTGCCAGCAGCTTAGCCCAGGGGGCGCGGGCTTTCTTT.

The chain couples TRBV6-5 to TRBJ1-1; perhaps TRBD1 as D (5 bases). The germline CDR1 and CDR2 sequences are MNHEY and SVGAGI. V was pared by 6 bases and J by 6 bases, with 20 bases between. The CDR3 totals 15 residues. The CDR3 nucleotides are TGTGCCAGCAGCCCAAACCGAGGTGCGACAGCTGAAGCTTTCTTT. Protein sequence: CASSPNRGATAEAFF.

This chain joins TRBV25-1 and TRBJ1-6, with D possibly matching TRBD1 (5 bases). The CDR3 length is 13 residues. Germline V CDR1 and CDR2: MGHDK, SYGVNS. V gave up 3 bases and J gave up 11 bases, with 11 bases separating them. As DNA, the CDR3 is TGTGCCAGCAGTGACGACAGTCTGGCACCCCTCCACTTT. It is translated as CASSDDSLAPLHF.

The rearrangement uses TRBV23-1 and TRBJ2-7, with 10 positions matching TRBD2. TRBV23-1 is known as an ORF, though its function is uncertain. The CDR3 covers 16 residues. With 0 bases clipped from V and 6 bases from J, the junction kept 8 bases outside the gene matches. The CDR3 DNA reads TGCGCCAGCAGTCAATCTAAGCTAGCGGGAGTGGGCGAGCAGTACTTC. Translating it yields CASSQSKLAGVGEQYF.

The gene calls are TRBV4-2 and TRBJ2-5; D possibly uses TRBD1 or TRBD2 (7 bases each). The germline V gene encodes CDR1 LGHNA and CDR2 YNFKEQ. There are 18 residues in the CDR3. V was trimmed by 2 bases and J by 3 bases, leaving 22 bases between them. The DNA for the CDR3 is TGTGCCAGCAGCCAAAGGGGGCTAGCGGACCGACGGGAAGAGACCCAGTACTTC. Its translation: CASSQRGLADRREETQYF.

This clone has more than one count but fewer than ten. This sequence joins TRBV30 and TRBJ1-1; tentative D call: TRBD1 (6 bases). The CDR3 extends over 12 amino acids. The germline V gene encodes CDR1 GTSNPN and CDR2 SVGIG (reference sequence). The germline V and J ends were trimmed by 8 bases and 6 bases, with 16 bases remaining between them. The CDR3 protein is CAQEGGDPEAFF. CDR3 sequence (DNA): TGTGCCCAAGAGGGGGGCGACCCTGAAGCTTTCTTT.

This clone occurred a few times. DNA for the CDR3: TGTGCCAGCAGCTTAGGACAGATGAACACTGAAGCTTTCTTT. This translates into CASSLGQMNTEAFF. J is TRBJ1-1 and V is TRBV7-9, with D perhaps TRBD1 (5 bases). V lost 1 base and J lost 0, with 6 bases in between. Germline V gives CDR1 SEHNR, CDR2 FQNEAQ (reference sequence). The CDR3 runs 14 residues.